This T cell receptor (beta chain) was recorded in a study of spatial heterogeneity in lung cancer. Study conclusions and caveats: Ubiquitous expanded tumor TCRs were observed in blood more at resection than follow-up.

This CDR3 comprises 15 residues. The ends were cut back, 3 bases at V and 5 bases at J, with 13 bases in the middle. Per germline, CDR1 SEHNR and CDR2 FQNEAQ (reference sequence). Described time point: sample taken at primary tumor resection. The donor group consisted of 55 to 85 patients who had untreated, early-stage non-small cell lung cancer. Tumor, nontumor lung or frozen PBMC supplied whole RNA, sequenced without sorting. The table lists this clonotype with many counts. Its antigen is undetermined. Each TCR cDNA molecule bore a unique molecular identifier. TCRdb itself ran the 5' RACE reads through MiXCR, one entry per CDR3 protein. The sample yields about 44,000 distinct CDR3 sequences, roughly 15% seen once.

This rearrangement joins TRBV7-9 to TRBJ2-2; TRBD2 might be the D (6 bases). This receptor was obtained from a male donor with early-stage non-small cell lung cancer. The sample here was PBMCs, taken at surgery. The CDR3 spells CASSFARGGTGELFF. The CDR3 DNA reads TGTGCCAGCAGCTTCGCGCGGGGAGGAACCGGGGAGCTGTTTTTT.